The following is a TCR beta chain sequence with its context. Its specificity is unknown. These data are taken from a study of PD-1 blockade in classical Hodgkin lymphoma. Time point noted: cycle 4 day 1 (C4D1), after 6 weeks of nivolumab. After autologous stem cell transplantation all patients relapsed, and prior brentuximab vedotin exposure differed between cohorts. Study results and limitations: Anyone who began nivolumab under 1 year after ASCT was excluded. Prior to therapy, complete responders displayed diversity much like that of newly diagnosed patients. Only CD4+ TCR diversity, not CD8+, had risen significantly by C4D1.

The CDR3 runs 14 residues. Germline V lookup: CDR1 MNHEY, CDR2 SVGAGI. V was cut by 5 bases and J by 4 bases, with 11 bases left in between. Data came from immunoSEQ multiplex PCR; TCRdb stores just in-frame clones and leaves some out. In the table there are about 23,000 clones, roughly 90% of which are singletons. Here the sequenced sample was peripheral blood mononuclear cells (PBMCs), taken before the fourth cycle of nivolumab. This clonotype was sampled from a human donor with classical Hodgkin lymphoma. This chain joins TRBV6-5 and TRBJ1-4; possible D gene TRBD1, 6 bases. CDR3 sequence: CASSTQGYNEKLFF. DNA for the CDR3: TGTGCCAGCAGTACACAGGGCTATAATGAAAAACTGTTTTTT.